What follows is one T cell receptor (beta chain) and its context. No antigen is known for it. This sample was included in a study of siplizumab effects on memory and regulatory T cells. Study results and limitations: There appeared to be greater diversity in naive T cells than in memory cells, and naive T cells seemed major contributors to the alloresponse.

Deletions cut 3 bases from V and 2 bases from J, with 12 bases between. CDR3 size: 15 residues. CDR1 LNHDA and CDR2 SQIVND come from the germline V gene (reference sequence). Profiling relied on immunoSEQ multiplex PCR, and the TCRdb table lists in-frame clones only, not all of them. The sample has about 68,000 clones; just over 90% are singletons. Sample: CD8+ T cells sorted from blood. This TCR was recovered from a human donor in good health. The J gene is TRBJ2-3, the V gene TRBV19; the D is unclear. DNA of the CDR3: TGTGCCAGTAGTATGAGTGAGAGGCACACAGATACGCAGTATTTT. Residues: CASSMSERHTDTQYF.